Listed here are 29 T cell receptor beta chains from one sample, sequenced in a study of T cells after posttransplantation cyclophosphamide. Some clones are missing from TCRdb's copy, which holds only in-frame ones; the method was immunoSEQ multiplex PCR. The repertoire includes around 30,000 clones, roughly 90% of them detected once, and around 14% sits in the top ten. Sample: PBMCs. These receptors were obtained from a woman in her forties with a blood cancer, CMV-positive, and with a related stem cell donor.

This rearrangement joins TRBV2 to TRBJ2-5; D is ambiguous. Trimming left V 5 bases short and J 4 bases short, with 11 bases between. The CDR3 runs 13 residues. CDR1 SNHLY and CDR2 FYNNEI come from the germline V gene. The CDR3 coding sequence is TGTGCCAGCAGTAAGGCAGGTGGAGAGACCCAGTACTTC. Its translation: CASSKAGGETQYF.

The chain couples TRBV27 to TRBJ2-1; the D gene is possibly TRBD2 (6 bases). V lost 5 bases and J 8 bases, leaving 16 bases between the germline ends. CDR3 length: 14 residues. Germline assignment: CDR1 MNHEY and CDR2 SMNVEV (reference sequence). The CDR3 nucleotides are TGTGCCAGCAGTCCAATCGCATGGAGGGATGAGCAGTTCTTC. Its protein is CASSPIAWRDEQFF.

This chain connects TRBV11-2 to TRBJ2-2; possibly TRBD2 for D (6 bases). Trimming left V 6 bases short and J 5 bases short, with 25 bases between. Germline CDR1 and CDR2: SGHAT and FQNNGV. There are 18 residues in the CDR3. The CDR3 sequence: CASRPTLATNTRTGELFF. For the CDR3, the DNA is TGTGCCAGCAGACCAACCCTAGCGACCAATACGAGAACCGGGGAGCTGTTTTTT.

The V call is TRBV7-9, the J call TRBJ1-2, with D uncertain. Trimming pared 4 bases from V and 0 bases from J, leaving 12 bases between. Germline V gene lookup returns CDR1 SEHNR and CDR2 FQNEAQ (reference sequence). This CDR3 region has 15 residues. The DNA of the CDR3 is TGTGCCAGCAGCTCAGAAACGACTGCTAACTATGGCTACACCTTC. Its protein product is CASSSETTANYGYTF.

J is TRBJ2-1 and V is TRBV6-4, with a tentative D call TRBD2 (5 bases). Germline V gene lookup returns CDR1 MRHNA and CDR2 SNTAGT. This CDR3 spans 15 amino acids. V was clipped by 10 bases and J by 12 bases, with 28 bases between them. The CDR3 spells CAIYPREGHRSPQFF. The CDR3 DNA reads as TGTGCCATCTACCCTCGCGAGGGTCATCGGTCGCCGCAGTTCTTC.

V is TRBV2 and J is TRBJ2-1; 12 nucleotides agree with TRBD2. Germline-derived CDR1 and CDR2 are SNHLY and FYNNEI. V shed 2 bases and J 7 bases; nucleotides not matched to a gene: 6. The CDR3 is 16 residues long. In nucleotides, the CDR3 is TGTGCCAGCAGTGAATGGCTAGCGGGGGGGCAGAATGAGCAGTTCTTC. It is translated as CASSEWLAGGQNEQFF. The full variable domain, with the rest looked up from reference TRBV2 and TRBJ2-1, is EPEVTQTPSHQVTQMGQEVILRCVPISNHLYFYWYRQILGQKVEFLVSFYNNEISEKSEIFDDQFSVERPDGSNFTLKIRSTKLEDSAMYFCASSEWLAGGQNEQFFGPGTRLTVL.

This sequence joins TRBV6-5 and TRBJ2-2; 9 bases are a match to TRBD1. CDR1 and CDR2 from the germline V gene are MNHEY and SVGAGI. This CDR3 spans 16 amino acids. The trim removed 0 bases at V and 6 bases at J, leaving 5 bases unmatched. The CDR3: CASSYSQGAFSGELFF. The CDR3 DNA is TGTGCCAGCAGTTACTCACAGGGGGCTTTTTCCGGGGAGCTGTTTTTT.

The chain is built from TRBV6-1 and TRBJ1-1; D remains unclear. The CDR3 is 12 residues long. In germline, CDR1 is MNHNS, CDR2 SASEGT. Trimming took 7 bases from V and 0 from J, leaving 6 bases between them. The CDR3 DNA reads TGTGCCAGCACGCGATTGAACACTGAAGCTTTCTTT. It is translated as CASTRLNTEAFF.

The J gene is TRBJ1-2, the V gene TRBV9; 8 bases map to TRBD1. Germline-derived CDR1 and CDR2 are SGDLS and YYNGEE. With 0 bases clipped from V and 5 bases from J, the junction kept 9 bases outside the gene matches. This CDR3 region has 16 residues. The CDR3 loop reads CASSVGRTGSWYGYTF. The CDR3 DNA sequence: TGTGCCAGCAGCGTAGGGAGGACAGGGTCGTGGTATGGCTACACCTTC.

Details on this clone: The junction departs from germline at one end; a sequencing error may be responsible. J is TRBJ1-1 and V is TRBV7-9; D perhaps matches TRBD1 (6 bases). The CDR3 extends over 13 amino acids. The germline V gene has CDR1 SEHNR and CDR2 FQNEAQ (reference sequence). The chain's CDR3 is CASSQDSNTEALF. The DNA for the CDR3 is TGTGCCAGCAGTCAGGACAGCAACACTGAAGCTCTCTTT.

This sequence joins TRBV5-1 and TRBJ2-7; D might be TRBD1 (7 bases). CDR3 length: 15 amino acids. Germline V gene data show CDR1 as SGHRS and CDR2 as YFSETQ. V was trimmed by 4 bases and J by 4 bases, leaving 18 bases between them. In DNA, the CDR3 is TGCGCCAGCAGCATCGGGGGACAGATCGGGTACGAGCAGTACTTC. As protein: CASSIGGQIGYEQYF.

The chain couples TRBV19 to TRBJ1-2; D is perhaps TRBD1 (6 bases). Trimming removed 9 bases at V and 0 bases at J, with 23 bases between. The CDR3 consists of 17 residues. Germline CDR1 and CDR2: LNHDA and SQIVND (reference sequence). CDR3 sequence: CASLPFEGTPTNYGYTF. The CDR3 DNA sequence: TGTGCCAGCTTGCCTTTTGAGGGGACACCGACTAACTATGGCTACACCTTC.

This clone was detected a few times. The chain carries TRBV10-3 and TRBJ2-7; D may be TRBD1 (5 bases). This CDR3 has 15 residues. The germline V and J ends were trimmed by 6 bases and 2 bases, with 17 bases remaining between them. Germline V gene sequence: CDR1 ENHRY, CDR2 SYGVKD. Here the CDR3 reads CAIRVDSIGTYEQYF. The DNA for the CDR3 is TGTGCCATCAGGGTAGACAGTATTGGTACCTACGAGCAGTACTTC.

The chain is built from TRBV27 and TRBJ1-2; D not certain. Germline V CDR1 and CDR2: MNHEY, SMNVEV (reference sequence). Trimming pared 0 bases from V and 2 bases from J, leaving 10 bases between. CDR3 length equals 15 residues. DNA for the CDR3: TGTGCCAGCAGTTTATCGTGGGGAGCGAACTATGGCTACACCTTC. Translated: CASSLSWGANYGYTF.

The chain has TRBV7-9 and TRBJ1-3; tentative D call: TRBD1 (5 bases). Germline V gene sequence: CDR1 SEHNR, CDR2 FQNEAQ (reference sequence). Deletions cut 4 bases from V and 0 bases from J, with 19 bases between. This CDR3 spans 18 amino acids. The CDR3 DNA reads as TGTGCCAGCAGCTCCCCGAACGGGGGTCCTGCCTCTGGAAACACCATATATTTT. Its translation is CASSSPNGGPASGNTIYF.

This CDR3 is CASSPGGRTNYGYTF. In nucleotides, the CDR3 is TGTGCCAGCAGCCCCGGCGGGCGAACTAACTATGGCTACACCTTC. The chain recombines TRBV7-3 with TRBJ1-2; no reliable D call. CDR1 and CDR2 from the germline V gene are SGHTA and FQGTGA. V gave up 5 bases and J gave up 0 bases, with 13 bases separating them. This CDR3 comprises 15 residues.

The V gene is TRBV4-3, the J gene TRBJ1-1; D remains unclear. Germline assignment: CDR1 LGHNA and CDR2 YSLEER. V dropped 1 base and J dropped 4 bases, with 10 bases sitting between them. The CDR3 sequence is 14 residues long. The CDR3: CASSQGERPTEAFF. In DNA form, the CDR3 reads TGCGCCAGCAGCCAAGGGGAGAGGCCCACTGAAGCTTTCTTT.

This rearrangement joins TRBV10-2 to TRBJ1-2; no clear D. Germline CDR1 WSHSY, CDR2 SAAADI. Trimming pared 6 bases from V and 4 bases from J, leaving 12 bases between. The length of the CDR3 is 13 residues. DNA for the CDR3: TGCGCCAGCAGAGACTCGCTAGGCTATGGCTACACCTTC. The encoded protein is CASRDSLGYGYTF.

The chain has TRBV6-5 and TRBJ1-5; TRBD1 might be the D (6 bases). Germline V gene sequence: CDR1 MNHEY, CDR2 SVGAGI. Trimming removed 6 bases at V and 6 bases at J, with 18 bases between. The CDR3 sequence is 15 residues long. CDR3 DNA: TGTGCCAGCAGCCCGAGGGGGGGCCCTGGTCAGCCCCAGCATTTT. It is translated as CASSPRGGPGQPQHF.

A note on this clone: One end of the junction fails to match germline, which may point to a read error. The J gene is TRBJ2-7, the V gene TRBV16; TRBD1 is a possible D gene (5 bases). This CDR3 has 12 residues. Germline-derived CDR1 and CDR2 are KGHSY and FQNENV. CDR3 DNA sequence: TGTGCCAGCAGCCTTCAGGGATTAGAGGCGAGGTTC. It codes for CASSLQGLEARF.

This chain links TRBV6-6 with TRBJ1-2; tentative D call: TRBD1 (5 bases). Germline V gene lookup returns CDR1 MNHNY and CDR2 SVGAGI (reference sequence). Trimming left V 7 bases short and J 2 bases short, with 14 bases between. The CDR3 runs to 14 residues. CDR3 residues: CASNHPGGNYGYTF. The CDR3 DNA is TGTGCCAGCAACCACCCGGGGGGGAACTATGGCTACACCTTC.

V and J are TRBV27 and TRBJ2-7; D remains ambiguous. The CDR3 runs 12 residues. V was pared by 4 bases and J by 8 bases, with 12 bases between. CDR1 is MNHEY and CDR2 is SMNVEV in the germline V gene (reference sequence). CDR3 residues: CASSSPPTKQYF. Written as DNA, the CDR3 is TGTGCCAGCAGTTCTCCGCCTACGAAGCAGTACTTC.

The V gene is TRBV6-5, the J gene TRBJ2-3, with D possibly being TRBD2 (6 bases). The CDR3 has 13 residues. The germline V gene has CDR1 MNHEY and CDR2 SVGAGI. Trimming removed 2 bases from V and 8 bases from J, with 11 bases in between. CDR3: CASSYARGGTQYF. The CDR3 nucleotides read TGTGCCAGCAGTTACGCGCGGGGTGGTACGCAGTATTTT.

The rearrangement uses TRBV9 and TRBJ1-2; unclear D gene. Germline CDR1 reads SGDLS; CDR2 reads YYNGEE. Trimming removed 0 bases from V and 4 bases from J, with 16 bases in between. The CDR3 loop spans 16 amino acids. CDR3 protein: CASSVAEGTSGYGYTF. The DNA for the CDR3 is TGTGCCAGCAGCGTAGCTGAGGGTACCTCTGGCTATGGCTACACCTTC.

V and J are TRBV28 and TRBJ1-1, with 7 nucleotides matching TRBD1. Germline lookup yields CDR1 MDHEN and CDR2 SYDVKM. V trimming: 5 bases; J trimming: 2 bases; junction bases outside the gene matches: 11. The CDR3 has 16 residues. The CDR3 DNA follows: TGTGCCAGCAGTCCGCATCCGGGACAGTCCAACACTGAAGCTTTCTTT. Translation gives CASSPHPGQSNTEAFF.

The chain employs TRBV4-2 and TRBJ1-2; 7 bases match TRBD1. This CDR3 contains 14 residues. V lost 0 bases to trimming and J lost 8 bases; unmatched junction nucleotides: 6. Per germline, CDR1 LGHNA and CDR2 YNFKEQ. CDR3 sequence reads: CASSQDRTGGGYTF. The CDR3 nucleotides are TGTGCCAGCAGCCAAGATCGGACAGGCGGCGGCTACACCTTC.

CDR3 in amino acids: CASSGGQVVTDTQYF. CDR3 DNA: TGTGCCAGCAGCGGCGGACAGGTCGTCACAGATACGCAGTATTTT. This sequence joins TRBV5-4 and TRBJ2-3, with 7 bases identical to TRBD1. CDR3 length equals 15 residues. The junction had 7 bases not matched to a gene; V was cut back by 4 bases and J by 2 bases. Looked up from germline, CDR1 is SGHNT and CDR2 is YYREEE (reference sequence).

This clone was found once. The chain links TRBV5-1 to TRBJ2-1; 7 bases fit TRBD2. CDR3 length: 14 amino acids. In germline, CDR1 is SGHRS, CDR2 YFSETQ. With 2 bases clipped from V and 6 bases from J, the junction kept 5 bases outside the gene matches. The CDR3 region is CASSFGSGGNEQFF. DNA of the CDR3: TGCGCCAGCAGCTTCGGGTCGGGAGGCAATGAGCAGTTCTTC.

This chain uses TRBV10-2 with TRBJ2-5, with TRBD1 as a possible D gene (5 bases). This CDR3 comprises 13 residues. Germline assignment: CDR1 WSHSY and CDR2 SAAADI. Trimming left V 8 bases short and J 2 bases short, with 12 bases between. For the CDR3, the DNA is TGCGCCAGCGGCCAACAGGCTCAAGAGACCCAGTACTTC. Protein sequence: CASGQQAQETQYF.